This T cell receptor (beta chain) was captured by sequencing in a study of shared clonotypes between healthy human individuals. The table came from immunoSEQ multiplex PCR; TCRdb's copy has only in-frame clones and leaves some out. The top ten clones hold more than 10% of a sample with under 600,000 clones, about 80% of them seen once. CDR1 is SGHRS and CDR2 is YFSETQ in the germline V gene. This CDR3 spans 14 amino acids. V gave up 4 bases and J gave up 4 bases, with 14 bases separating them. Genomic DNA, for the unsorted samples, came from 80 million to 100 million PBMCs. Material: PBMCs. The chain is built from TRBV5-1 and TRBJ2-5; D tentatively fits TRBD1 or TRBD2 (5 bases each). The sequence came from a middle-aged woman in good health. Some clones in this sample may be carry-over from other donors' samples. CDR3 region: CASSGTGPRETQYF. CDR3 nucleotides: TGCGCCAGCAGCGGGACCGGGCCCCGAGAGACCCAGTACTTC.